This section outlines one TCR beta chain sequence together with its context. No antigen is known for it. The repertoire was sequenced with immunoSEQ multiplex PCR; TCRdb's copy has only in-frame clones and lacks some. Of 20,000 to 25,000 clones detected, around 89% appear once; the ten largest clones hold around 29%. This CDR3 region has 18 residues. V lost 5 bases, J lost 8 bases, and 15 bases stayed unmatched. The germline CDR1 and CDR2 sequences are LNHDA and SQIVND (reference sequence). The source of the sample is a study of OX40 agonist ivuxolimab in advanced cancers. General study points: The mean number of expanded clones was higher in CD8+ T cells than in CD4+.

The chain couples TRBV19 to TRBJ2-1, with 13 bases identical to TRBD2. The source of this sequence is an adult with an advanced solid tumor such as melanoma, head and neck, liver or kidney cancer. The specimen comprised CD4+ or CD8+ T cells sorted from blood, sampled in a trial of the OX40 agonist ivuxolimab. CDR3 nucleotides: TGTGCCAGTAGTCCCCGACTAGCGGGAGGACTCCGCGGGGATGAGCAGTTCTTC. This gives the protein CASSPRLAGGLRGDEQFF.